Shown below are 13 T cell receptor beta chains from a single sample sequenced in a study of identical twins. TCRdb independently ran MiXCR on the 5' RACE reads; one entry per CDR3 protein. This repertoire shows about 1.7 million distinct CDR3 sequences, more than 30% found once; its top ten account for around 0.25%. Sequencing used cord blood. The source of these receptors is a newborn girl in good health.

The V call is TRBV11-2, the J call TRBJ2-1; 9 bases are shared with TRBD1. The CDR3 has 16 residues. From germline, CDR1 is SGHAT and CDR2 FQNNGV. After removal of 5 bases from V and 4 bases from J, the junction contained 9 bases not matched to a gene. CDR3 bases: TGTGCCAGCAGCACCCTACAGGGGGCTATATACAATGAGCAGTTCTTC. Translating it yields CASSTLQGAIYNEQFF.

In regard to this clonotype: This may be a read error: a much more frequent sequence differs by one nucleotide. The chain is built from TRBV12-3 or TRBV12-4 and TRBJ2-7, with 10 bases fitting TRBD2. This CDR3 spans 16 amino acids. After removal of 6 bases from V and 7 bases from J, the junction contained 15 bases not matched to a gene. The CDR3 DNA is TGTGCCAGCAGCCCCCCTAGCGGGAGACGTCTCAATGAGCAGTACTTC. Translated: CASSPPSGRRLNEQYF.

J is TRBJ1-4 and V is TRBV4-1; 8 bases are shared with TRBD1. Germline V gene lookup returns CDR1 MGHRA and CDR2 YSYEKL. Trimming cost V 1 base and J 7 bases; bases outside gene matches: 8. The CDR3 runs 16 residues. The CDR3 here is CASSQGVWDRREKLFF. The CDR3 bases are TGCGCCAGCAGCCAAGGGGTTTGGGACAGGCGTGAAAAACTGTTTTTT.

The chain is built from TRBV6-1 and TRBJ1-4; 8 positions agree with TRBD1. From germline, CDR1 is MNHNS and CDR2 SASEGT. The CDR3 spans 14 residues. The V and J ends lost 4 bases and 8 bases, in that order; junction bases with no gene match: 6. CDR3 nucleotide sequence: TGTGCCAGCAGTGCCCGGACAGGGCGCGAAAAACTGTTTTTT. It codes for CASSARTGREKLFF.

This clonotype was observed a single time. A much more abundant neighbour one base away suggests this may be a read error. The V gene is TRBV4-2, the J gene TRBJ2-4; tentatively, D is TRBD1 (6 bases). The CDR3 spans 11 residues. Looked up from germline, CDR1 is LGHNA and CDR2 is YNFKEQ. The CDR3 protein is CVSSQDGQQYF. CDR3 nucleotides: TGTGTCAGCAGCCAAGATGGACAGCAGTACTTC.

This clonotype was seen a handful of times. The chain couples TRBV29-1 to TRBJ2-1; weak D call: TRBD2 (5 bases). The CDR3 extends over 15 amino acids. Germline CDR1 reads SQVTM; CDR2 reads ANQGSEA. V gave up 7 bases and J gave up 3 bases, with 19 bases separating them. CDR3 sequence (DNA): TGCAGCGGCATTGACGTGTACCGGGGCTACAATGAGCAGTTCTTC. Translation gives CSGIDVYRGYNEQFF.

Ten or more counts support this clonotype. The chain uses TRBV12-3 or TRBV12-4 and TRBJ2-7, with D hard to call. V dropped 1 base and J dropped 5 bases, with 3 bases sitting between them. There are 11 residues in the CDR3. The CDR3 DNA sequence: TGTGCCAGCAGTTTAGGGCACGAGCAGTACTTC. Translating it yields CASSLGHEQYF.

J is TRBJ1-1 and V is TRBV29-1; D may be TRBD1 (6 bases). The CDR3 totals 12 residues. Deletions cut 6 bases from V and 1 base from J, with 9 bases between. Looked up from germline, CDR1 is SQVTM and CDR2 is ANQGSEA. The DNA for the CDR3 is TGCAGCGTCCCGACAGGGAACACTGAAGCTTTCTTT. Protein product: CSVPTGNTEAFF.

This sequence joins TRBV9 and TRBJ2-1; the D call may be TRBD1 or TRBD2 (6 bases each). The DNA matches TRBJ2-7 better at its end, which makes the J call doubtful. This CDR3 is built from 17 residues. Germline V lookup: CDR1 SGDLS, CDR2 YYNGEE. The CDR3 spells CASSVEGGPSSYNEQYF. CDR3 coding DNA: TGTGCCAGCAGCGTAGAAGGGGGGCCCAGCTCCTACAATGAGCAGTACTTC.

This clonotype occurred a few times. The chain has TRBV24-1 and TRBJ2-1, with TRBD2 matching over 7 bases. The CDR3 covers 14 residues. Germline V gives CDR1 KGHDR, CDR2 SFDVKD. J was trimmed by 6 bases and V by 5 bases; bases with no gene match: 6. CDR3 coding DNA: TGTGCCACCAGTGCACTAGCGCACGGCAATGAGCAGTTCTTC. Translating gives CATSALAHGNEQFF.

Concerning this clonotype: This sequence may be a read error, since a much larger clone differs from it by one base. The V gene is TRBV5-1, the J gene TRBJ2-1, with 11 nucleotides matching TRBD2. After removal of 6 bases from V and 7 bases from J, the junction contained 6 bases not matched to a gene. The CDR3 is 14 amino acids. The germline gives CDR1 SGHRS, CDR2 YFSETQ. CDR3 loop: CASIFSGRVNEQFF. The CDR3, as DNA: TGCGCCAGCATCTTTAGCGGGAGGGTTAATGAGCAGTTCTTC.

V usage is TRBV20-1 and J usage is TRBJ1-6; 7 positions match TRBD1. The CDR3 has 17 residues. Germline V lookup: CDR1 DFQATT, CDR2 SNEGSKA (reference sequence). The V gene end was trimmed by 6 bases and the J gene end by 0 bases; junction bases not matched to a gene: 11. CDR3: CSAPTTTGISYNSPLHF. Written as DNA, the CDR3 is TGCAGTGCACCGACAACGACAGGGATCTCCTATAATTCACCCCTCCACTTT.

This clonotype was seen a single time. A much larger clone differs from this one at a single base, so this may be a read error. The chain is built from TRBV29-1 and TRBJ2-1; TRBD2 might be the D (5 bases). The tail of the sequence fits TRBJ2-7 better, so the J call may be wrong. The V gene's germline CDR1 is SQVTM and CDR2 ANQGSEA. This CDR3 comprises 13 residues. DNA of the CDR3: TGCAGCGTTGAACTAGCCAGCTACAATGAGCAGTACTTC. Translated: CSVELASYNEQYF.